The 18 T cell receptor beta chains presented below share a single source sample, sequenced in a study of T cells after yellow fever vaccination. TCRdb reprocessed the 5' RACE reads with MiXCR, giving one entry per CDR3 protein. In the table there are about 580,000 distinct CDR3 sequences, about a sixth of which are singletons. The material was PBMCs, obtained 5 to 6 days after the first yellow fever vaccination. All receptors come from a man aged 18 to 35 who received the YFV17D yellow fever vaccine.

V is TRBV4-1 and J is TRBJ2-5; 9 bases are shared with TRBD1. V shed 0 bases and J 2 bases; nucleotides not matched to a gene: 4. The CDR3 sequence is 16 residues long. CDR1 and CDR2 from the germline V gene are MGHRA and YSYEKL. The CDR3 is CASSQDLGQGQETQYF. The CDR3 DNA reads as TGCGCCAGCAGCCAAGACCTGGGACAGGGACAAGAGACCCAGTACTTC.

There are a few counts of this clonotype. The V call is TRBV6-1, the J call TRBJ2-3, with TRBD2 identical over 13 bases. V was clipped by 6 bases and J by 3 bases; unmatched bases: 3. The germline V gene encodes CDR1 MNHNS and CDR2 SASEGT. The CDR3 length is 15 residues. The CDR3 loop is CASRGLAGWTDTQYF. The CDR3 coding sequence is TGTGCCAGCAGGGGACTAGCGGGGTGGACAGATACGCAGTATTTT.

For this clonotype: A much larger clonotype is one base distant, so this may be a read error. It is likely a read error, because the conserved phenylalanine at the end of the CDR3 is missing. The chain combines TRBV7-2 with TRBJ2-1, with 9 bases aligning to TRBD2. The CDR3 spans 15 residues. The V gene end was trimmed by 1 base and the J gene end by 4 bases; junction bases not matched to a gene: 2. Looked up from germline, CDR1 is SGHTA and CDR2 is FQGNSA. The CDR3 region has the DNA TGTGCCAGCAGCTTAGGAGCGGGGGGTTACAATGAGCAGTTCTCC. As protein: CASSLGAGGYNEQFS.

The rearrangement uses TRBV7-8 and TRBJ2-5, with 7 bases identical to TRBD2. CDR1 is SGHVS and CDR2 is FQNEAQ in the germline V gene. V trimming: 5 bases; J trimming: 4 bases; junction bases outside the gene matches: 10. CDR3 length: 15 amino acids. The CDR3 DNA reads as TGTGCCAGCAGCCCCACGGCGGGCGGGAGAGAGACCCAGTACTTC. This sequence encodes CASSPTAGGRETQYF.

This clonotype has only a few counts. V and J are TRBV4-1 and TRBJ2-5; 12 nucleotides line up with TRBD2. V lost 0 bases, J lost 1 base, and 3 bases stayed unmatched. Germline V gene data show CDR1 as MGHRA and CDR2 as YSYEKL. CDR3 size: 17 residues. The CDR3, as DNA: TGCGCCAGCAGCCAAGAATCTAGCGGGGGGGCCCAAGAGACCCAGTACTTC. As protein: CASSQESSGGAQETQYF.

V usage is TRBV5-1 and J usage is TRBJ2-2; D may be TRBD2 (5 bases). The V end was cut by 0 bases, the J end by 1 base, with 10 bases between. The CDR3 consists of 16 residues. Germline values: CDR1 SGHRS, CDR2 YFSETQ. The CDR3 DNA reads as TGCGCCAGCAGCTTGGCGGCGGGCATGAACACCGGGGAGCTGTTTTTT. Its translation is CASSLAAGMNTGELFF.

This chain joins TRBV19 and TRBJ2-7, with D possibly matching TRBD1 (6 bases). The CDR3 extends over 14 amino acids. V lost 1 base and J lost 7, with 14 bases in between. Germline lookup yields CDR1 LNHDA and CDR2 SQIVND (reference sequence). The CDR3 loop reads CASSIAHRAREQYF. CDR3 nucleotides: TGTGCCAGTAGTATAGCCCACAGGGCAAGAGAGCAGTACTTC.

This clonotype was seen more than once but under ten times. The chain employs TRBV5-1 and TRBJ2-3; 7 bases fit TRBD1. This CDR3 spans 16 amino acids. V trimming: 1 base; J trimming: 0 bases; junction bases outside the gene matches: 5. From germline, CDR1 is SGHRS and CDR2 YFSETQ. DNA for the CDR3: TGCGCCAGCAGCTTGACCCCAGGGGGAAGCACAGATACGCAGTATTTT. It codes for CASSLTPGGSTDTQYF.

The CDR3, as DNA: TGTGCCATGAGCTCCGGGACTAGCGGGGAACGATCTGCTGAGCAGTTCTTC. As protein: CAMSSGTSGERSAEQFF. This chain uses TRBV4-2 with TRBJ2-1; 13 bases align to TRBD2. Germline V lookup: CDR1 LGHNA, CDR2 YNFKEQ. The CDR3 is made up of 17 amino acids. Trimming cost V 10 bases and J 9 bases; bases outside gene matches: 18.

The CDR3 region has the DNA TGTGCCAGCAGCTTAGAGGGGGCGAGGTTCCTGAGGGGCTACACCTTC. This encodes CASSLEGARFLRGYTF. The chain employs TRBV7-2 and TRBJ1-2, with 7 bases that match TRBD1. V shed 1 base and J 8 bases; nucleotides not matched to a gene: 13. This CDR3 is 16 amino acids long. Germline V CDR1 and CDR2: SGHTA, FQGNSA.

This chain joins TRBV27 and TRBJ2-4, with D possibly called TRBD1 or TRBD2 (6 bases each). This CDR3 contains 14 residues. Germline V gives CDR1 MNHEY, CDR2 SMNVEV (reference sequence). The V and J ends lost 8 bases and 2 bases respectively, with 13 bases between them. The DNA of the CDR3 is TGTGCCAGCGGAAAGGGGGGACCCAAAAACATTCAGTACTTC. Protein sequence: CASGKGGPKNIQYF.

This clonotype appeared a few times. V and J are TRBV6-5 and TRBJ2-7; D may be TRBD2 (6 bases). Trimming removed 4 bases at V and 3 bases at J, with 13 bases between. Germline assignment: CDR1 MNHEY and CDR2 SVGAGI. The CDR3 length is 14 residues. The CDR3 coding sequence is TGTGCCAGCAGTTTGCGCGGGGACCTCTACGAGCAGTACTTC. Protein product: CASSLRGDLYEQYF.

The chain uses TRBV7-3 and TRBJ2-2; TRBD1 aligns across 12 bases. Germline V CDR1 and CDR2: SGHTA, FQGTGA. This CDR3 has 16 residues. Trimming removed 6 bases from V and 5 bases from J; junction bases left unmatched: 7. CDR3 sequence: CASSYGTGGATGELFF. The CDR3 nucleotides read TGTGCCAGCAGTTACGGGACAGGGGGCGCGACCGGGGAGCTGTTTTTT.

Turning to this clonotype: Given a much more abundant clone one base away, this may be a read error. The chain is built from TRBV5-1 and TRBJ1-4; a weak D match, TRBD1 (6 bases). The CDR3 has 14 amino acids. The germline gives CDR1 SGHRS, CDR2 YFSETQ. V gave up 4 bases and J gave up 1 base, with 8 bases separating them. As DNA, the CDR3 is TGCGCCAGCAGCCGAGGGGGAACTAATGAAAAACTGTTTTTT. It encodes CASSRGGTNEKLFF.

This clonotype was detected only a few times. The chain is built from TRBV4-2 and TRBJ2-1; 12 positions agree with TRBD2. V gave up 1 base and J gave up 8 bases; unmatched junction bases: 9. Germline V gene lookup returns CDR1 LGHNA and CDR2 YNFKEQ. This CDR3 has 17 residues. The CDR3 reads CASSQVWLAGGQDEQFF. CDR3 nucleotides: TGTGCCAGCAGCCAAGTCTGGCTAGCGGGGGGGCAGGATGAGCAGTTCTTC.

The V and J genes are TRBV20-1 and TRBJ2-5, with TRBD2 matching over 14 bases. With 5 bases clipped from V and 0 bases from J, the junction kept 2 bases outside the gene matches. Germline CDR1 and CDR2: DFQATT and SNEGSKA (reference sequence). The CDR3 is 15 residues long. For the CDR3, the DNA is TGCAGTGCTTGGACTAGCGGGGGGTACCAAGAGACCCAGTACTTC. Translated: CSAWTSGGYQETQYF.

This clonotype showed up just a few times. The V and J genes are TRBV9 and TRBJ1-1; 10 nucleotides line up with TRBD1. The germline gives CDR1 SGDLS, CDR2 YYNGEE. Trimming took 6 bases from V and 9 from J; bases not matched to a gene: 5. The CDR3 runs to 12 residues. CDR3 sequence reads: CASTGTGDQAFF. CDR3 nucleotide sequence: TGTGCCAGCACCGGGACAGGGGATCAAGCTTTCTTT.

The chain uses TRBV2 and TRBJ2-5, with TRBD1 as a possible D gene (6 bases). The CDR3 sequence is 13 residues long. The germline V and J ends were trimmed by 7 bases and 2 bases, with 11 bases remaining between them. Germline-derived CDR1 and CDR2 are SNHLY and FYNNEI. The CDR3 sequence is CASIGQLQETQYF. The DNA of the CDR3 is TGTGCCAGCATAGGACAGCTACAAGAGACCCAGTACTTC.